Here is one T cell receptor (beta chain) with its context. With 6 bases removed from V and 2 bases from J, the gap between germline ends came to 13 bases. CDR1 and CDR2 from the germline V gene are MNHEY and SVGAGI. This CDR3 region has 14 residues. The data were obtained in a study of blood T cell repertoires in COVID-19. Produced via immunoSEQ multiplex PCR; TCRdb's table is partial and in-frame only. Of around 380,000 clones listed, approximately 87% are singletons. The V call is TRBV6-5, the J call TRBJ1-1; D is undetermined. This clonotype was sampled from a man aged 30 to 39 who had recovered from COVID-19. The specimen was PBMCs or T cells enriched from blood (not recorded which). DNA for the CDR3: TGTGCCAGCAGCCGACGACGGAGAAACACTGAAGCTTTCTTT. This translates into CASSRRRRNTEAFF.